What follows is one T cell receptor (beta chain) and its context. Its antigen is not known. From germline, CDR1 is SQVTM and CDR2 ANQGSEA. The CDR3 consists of 12 residues. With V trimmed by 4 bases and J by 1 base, 1 base remained unmatched. These data belong to a study of cytomegalovirus exposure and HLA in healthy donors. This PCR relied on a set of 60 Vbeta primers and 13 Jbeta primers. Produced via immunoSEQ multiplex PCR; TCRdb's table is partial and in-frame only. The sample gives under 250,000 clones, 76% of which show up once; 0.63% is in the top ten. Findings and caveats of the study: A reported reduction in N-insertions relative to the roughly 610-donor mean was seen in an Asian-associated ancestry cluster in a later analysis.

The sequencing input was PBMCs. The chain combines TRBV29-1 with TRBJ2-7; 7 bases are shared with TRBD1. The clonotype comes from a man between 18 and 35 years old in good health and CMV-seronegative. CDR3 protein: CSVGTGSYEQYF. In nucleotides, the CDR3 is TGCAGCGTTGGGACAGGTTCCTACGAGCAGTACTTC.